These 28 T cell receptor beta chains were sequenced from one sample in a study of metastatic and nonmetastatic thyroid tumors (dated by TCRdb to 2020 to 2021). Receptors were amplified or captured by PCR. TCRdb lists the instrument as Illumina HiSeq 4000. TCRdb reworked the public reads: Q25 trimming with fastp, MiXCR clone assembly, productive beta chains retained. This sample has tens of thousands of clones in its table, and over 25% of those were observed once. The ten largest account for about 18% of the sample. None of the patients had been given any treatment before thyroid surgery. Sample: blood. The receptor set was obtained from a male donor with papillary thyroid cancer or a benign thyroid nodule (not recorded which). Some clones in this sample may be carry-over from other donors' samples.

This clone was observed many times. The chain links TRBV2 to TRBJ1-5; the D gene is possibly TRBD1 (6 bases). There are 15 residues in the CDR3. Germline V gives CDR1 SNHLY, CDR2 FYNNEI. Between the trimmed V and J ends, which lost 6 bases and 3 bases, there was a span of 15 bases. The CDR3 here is CASRGTGMNNQPQHF. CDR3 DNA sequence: TGTGCCAGCAGGGGAACAGGGATGAACAATCAGCCCCAGCATTTT.

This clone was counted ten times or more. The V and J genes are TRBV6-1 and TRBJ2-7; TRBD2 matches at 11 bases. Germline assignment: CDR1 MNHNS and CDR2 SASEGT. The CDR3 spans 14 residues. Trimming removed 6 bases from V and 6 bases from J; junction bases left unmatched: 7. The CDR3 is CASSQLAGASEQYF. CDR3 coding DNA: TGTGCCAGCAGCCAACTAGCGGGAGCCTCCGAGCAGTACTTC.

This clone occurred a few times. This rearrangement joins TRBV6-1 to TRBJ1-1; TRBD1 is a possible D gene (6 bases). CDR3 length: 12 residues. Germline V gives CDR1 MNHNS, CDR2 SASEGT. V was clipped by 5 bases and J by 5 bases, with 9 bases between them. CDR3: CASSKGGTEAFF. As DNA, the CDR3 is TGTGCCAGCAGTAAGGGGGGGACTGAAGCTTTCTTT.

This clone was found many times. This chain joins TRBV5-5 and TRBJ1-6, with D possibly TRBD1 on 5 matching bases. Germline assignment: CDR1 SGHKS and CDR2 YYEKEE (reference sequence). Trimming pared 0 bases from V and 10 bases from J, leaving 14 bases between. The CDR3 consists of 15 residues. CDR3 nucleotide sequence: TGTGCCAGCAGCTTGGACAGGCTTCCCAACTCACCCCTCCACTTT. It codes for CASSLDRLPNSPLHF.

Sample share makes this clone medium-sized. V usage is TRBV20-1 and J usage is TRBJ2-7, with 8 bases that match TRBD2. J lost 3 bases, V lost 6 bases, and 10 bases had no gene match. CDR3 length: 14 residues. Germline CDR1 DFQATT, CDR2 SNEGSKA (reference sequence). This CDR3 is CSALKLAAGYEQYF. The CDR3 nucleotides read TGCAGTGCGCTCAAACTAGCGGCGGGCTACGAGCAGTACTTC.

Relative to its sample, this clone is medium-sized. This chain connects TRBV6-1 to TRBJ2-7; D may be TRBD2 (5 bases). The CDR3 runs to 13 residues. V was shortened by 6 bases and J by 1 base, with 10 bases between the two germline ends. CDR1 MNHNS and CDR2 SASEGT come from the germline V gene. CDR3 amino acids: CASRHGESYEQYF. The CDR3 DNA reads TGTGCCAGCAGACACGGGGAGTCCTACGAGCAGTACTTC.

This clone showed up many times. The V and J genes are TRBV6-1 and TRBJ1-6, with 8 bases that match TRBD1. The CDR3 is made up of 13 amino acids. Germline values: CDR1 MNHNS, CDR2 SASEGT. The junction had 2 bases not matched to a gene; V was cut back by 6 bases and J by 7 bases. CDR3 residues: CASRDRENSPLHF. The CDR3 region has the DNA TGTGCCAGCAGGGACAGGGAAAATTCACCCCTCCACTTT.

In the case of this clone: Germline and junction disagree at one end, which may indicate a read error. The DNA of the CDR3 is TGTGCCATCAGGGCAAATAATTCAACCCTCAACTTT. Translation gives CAIRANNSTLNF. This chain joins TRBV10-3 and TRBJ1-6; D remains ambiguous. The V gene's germline CDR1 is ENHRY and CDR2 SYGVKD. This CDR3 is 12 amino acids long.

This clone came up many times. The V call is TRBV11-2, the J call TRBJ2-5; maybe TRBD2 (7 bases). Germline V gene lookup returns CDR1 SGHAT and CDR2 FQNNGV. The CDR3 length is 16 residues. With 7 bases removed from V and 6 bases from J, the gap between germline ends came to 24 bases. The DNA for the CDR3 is TGTGCCAGCACCCCTACCCGGGGGGCGAAGTTGCAGACCCAGTACTTC. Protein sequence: CASTPTRGAKLQTQYF. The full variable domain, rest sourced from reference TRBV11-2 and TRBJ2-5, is EAGVAQSPRYKIIEKRQSVAFWCNPISGHATLYWYQQILGQGPKLLIQFQNNGVVDDSQLPKDRFSAERLKGVDSTLKIQPAKLEDSAVYLCASTPTRGAKLQTQYFGPGTRLLVL.

The CDR3 reads CASSERDDGTEAFF. CDR3 coding DNA: TGTGCCAGCAGTGAAAGGGATGACGGCACTGAAGCTTTCTTT. The chain uses TRBV6-1 and TRBJ1-1; D is unclear. V was cut by 2 bases and J by 4 bases, with 11 bases left in between. CDR3 length: 14 residues. Germline lookup yields CDR1 MNHNS and CDR2 SASEGT.

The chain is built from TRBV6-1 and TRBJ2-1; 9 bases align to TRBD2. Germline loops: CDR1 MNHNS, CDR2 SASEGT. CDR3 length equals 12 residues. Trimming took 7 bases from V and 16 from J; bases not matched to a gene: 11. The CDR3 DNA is TGTGCCAGCATTCAAGCCGGGACTAGCCCTTTCTTC. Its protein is CASIQAGTSPFF.

The CDR3 reads CSAGYGLEFEQYF. In DNA form, the CDR3 reads TGCAGTGCCGGGTACGGTCTGGAGTTCGAGCAGTACTTC. The chain is built from TRBV20-1 and TRBJ2-7; D is unresolved. V was shortened by 6 bases and J by 6 bases, with 18 bases between the two germline ends. The CDR3 spans 13 residues. CDR1 is DFQATT, CDR2 SNEGSKA, per germline (reference sequence).

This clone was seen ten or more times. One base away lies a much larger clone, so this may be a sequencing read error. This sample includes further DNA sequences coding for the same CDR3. The CDR3 protein is CASSRTVTSKAFF. In nucleotides, the CDR3 is TGTGCCAGCAGCCGGACGGTGACTTCTAAAGCTTTCTTT. The chain links TRBV25-1 to TRBJ1-1; D ambiguous. Trimming left V 6 bases short and J 9 bases short, with 17 bases between. CDR1 is MGHDK, CDR2 SYGVNS, per germline. CDR3 length: 13 amino acids.

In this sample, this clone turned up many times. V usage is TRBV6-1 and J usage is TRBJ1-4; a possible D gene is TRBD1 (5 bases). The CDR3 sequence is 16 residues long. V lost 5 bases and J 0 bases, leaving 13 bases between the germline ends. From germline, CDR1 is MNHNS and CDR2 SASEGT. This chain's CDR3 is CASSRTPDATNEKLFF. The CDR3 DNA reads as TGTGCCAGCAGTAGGACACCAGATGCAACTAATGAAAAACTGTTTTTT.

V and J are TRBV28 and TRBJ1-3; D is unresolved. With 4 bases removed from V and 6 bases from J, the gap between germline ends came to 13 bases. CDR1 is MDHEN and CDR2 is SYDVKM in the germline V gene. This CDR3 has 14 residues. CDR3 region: CASSSHSSANTIYF. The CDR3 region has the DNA TGTGCCAGCAGTTCACACAGCTCCGCAAACACCATATATTTT. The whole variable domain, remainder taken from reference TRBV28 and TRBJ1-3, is DVKVTQSSRYLVKRTGEKVFLECVQDMDHENMFWYRQDPGLGLRLIYFSYDVKMKEKGDIPEGYSVSREKKERFSLILESASTNQTSMYLCASSSHSSANTIYFGEGSWLTVV.

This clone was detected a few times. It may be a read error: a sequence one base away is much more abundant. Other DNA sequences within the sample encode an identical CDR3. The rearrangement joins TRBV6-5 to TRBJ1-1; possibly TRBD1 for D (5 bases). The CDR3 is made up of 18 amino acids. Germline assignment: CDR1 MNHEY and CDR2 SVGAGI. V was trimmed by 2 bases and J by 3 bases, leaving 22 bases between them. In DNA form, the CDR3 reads TGTGCCAGCAGTTACCTAGCAGGTGGCGCGGAGGGGTACACTGAAGCTTTCTTT. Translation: CASSYLAGGAEGYTEAFF.

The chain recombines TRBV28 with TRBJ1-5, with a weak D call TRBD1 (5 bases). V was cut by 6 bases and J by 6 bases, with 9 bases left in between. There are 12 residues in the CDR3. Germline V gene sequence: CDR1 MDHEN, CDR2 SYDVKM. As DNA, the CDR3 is TGTGCCAGCAGCCAGGGCTCTCAGCCCCAGCATTTT. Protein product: CASSQGSQPQHF.

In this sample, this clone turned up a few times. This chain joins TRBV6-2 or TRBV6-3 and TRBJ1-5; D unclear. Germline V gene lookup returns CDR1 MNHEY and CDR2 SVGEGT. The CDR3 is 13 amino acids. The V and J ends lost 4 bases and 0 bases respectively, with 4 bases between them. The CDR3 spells CASSFYSNQPQHF. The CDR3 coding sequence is TGTGCCAGCAGTTTTTATAGCAATCAGCCCCAGCATTTT.

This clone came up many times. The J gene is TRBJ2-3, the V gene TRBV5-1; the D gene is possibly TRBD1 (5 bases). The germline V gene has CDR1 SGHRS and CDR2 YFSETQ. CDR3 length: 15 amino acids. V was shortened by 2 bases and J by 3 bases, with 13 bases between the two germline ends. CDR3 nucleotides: TGCGCCAGCAGCTTTTCAAGGGGTCTGACAGATACGCAGTATTTT. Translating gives CASSFSRGLTDTQYF.

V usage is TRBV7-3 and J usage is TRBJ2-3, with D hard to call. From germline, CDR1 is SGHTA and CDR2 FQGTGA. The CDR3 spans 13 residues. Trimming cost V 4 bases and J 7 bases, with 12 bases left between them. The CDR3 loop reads CASSSTWAYTQYF. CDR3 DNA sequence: TGTGCCAGCAGCTCTACATGGGCATATACGCAGTATTTT. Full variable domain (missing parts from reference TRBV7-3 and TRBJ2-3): GAGVSQTPSNKVTEKGKYVELRCDPISGHTALYWYRQSLGQGPEFLIYFQGTGAADDSGLPNDRFFAVRPEGSVSTLKIQRTERGDSAVYLCASSSTWAYTQYFGPGTRLTVL.

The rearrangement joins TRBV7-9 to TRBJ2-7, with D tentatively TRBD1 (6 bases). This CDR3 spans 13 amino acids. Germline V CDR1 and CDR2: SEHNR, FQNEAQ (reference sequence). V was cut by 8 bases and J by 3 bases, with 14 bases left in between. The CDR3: CASSGQVGYEQYF. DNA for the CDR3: TGTGCCAGCTCGGGACAAGTGGGCTACGAGCAGTACTTC.

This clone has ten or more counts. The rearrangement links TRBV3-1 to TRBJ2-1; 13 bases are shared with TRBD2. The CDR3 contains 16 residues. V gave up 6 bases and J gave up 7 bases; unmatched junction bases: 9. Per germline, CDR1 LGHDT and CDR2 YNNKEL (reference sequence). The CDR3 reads CASRPKGLAGFNEQFF. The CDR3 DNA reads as TGTGCCAGCAGACCAAAGGGACTAGCGGGGTTTAATGAGCAGTTCTTC.

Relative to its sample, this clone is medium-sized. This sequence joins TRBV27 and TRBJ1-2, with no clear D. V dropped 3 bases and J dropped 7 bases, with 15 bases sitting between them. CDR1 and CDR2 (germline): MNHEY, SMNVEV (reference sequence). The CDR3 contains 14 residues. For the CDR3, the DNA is TGTGCCAGCAGTTTCACGGTCAACACCCTTGGCTACACCTTC. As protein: CASSFTVNTLGYTF.

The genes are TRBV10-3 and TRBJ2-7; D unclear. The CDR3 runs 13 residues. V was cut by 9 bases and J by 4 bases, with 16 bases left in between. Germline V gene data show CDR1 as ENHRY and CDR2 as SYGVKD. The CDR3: CAMTPVPIYEQYF. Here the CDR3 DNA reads TGTGCCATGACCCCTGTACCTATTTACGAGCAGTACTTC.

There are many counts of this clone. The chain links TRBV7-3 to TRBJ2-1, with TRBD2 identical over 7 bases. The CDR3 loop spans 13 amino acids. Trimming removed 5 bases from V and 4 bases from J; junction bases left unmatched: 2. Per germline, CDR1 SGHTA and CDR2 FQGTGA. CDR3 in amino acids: CASSHGRYNEQFF. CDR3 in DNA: TGTGCCAGCAGCCACGGGAGGTACAATGAGCAGTTCTTC.

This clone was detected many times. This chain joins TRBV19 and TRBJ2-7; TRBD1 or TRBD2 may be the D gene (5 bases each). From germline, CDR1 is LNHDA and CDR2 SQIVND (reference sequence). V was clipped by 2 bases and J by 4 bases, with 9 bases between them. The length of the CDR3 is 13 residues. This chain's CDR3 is CASSILRGYEQYF. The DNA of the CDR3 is TGTGCCAGTAGTATACTGAGGGGATACGAGCAGTACTTC.

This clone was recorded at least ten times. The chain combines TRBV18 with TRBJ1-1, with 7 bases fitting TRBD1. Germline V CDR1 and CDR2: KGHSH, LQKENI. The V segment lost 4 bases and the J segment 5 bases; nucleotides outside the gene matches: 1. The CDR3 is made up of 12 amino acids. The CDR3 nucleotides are TGTGCCAGCTCACAGACAGGGACTGAAGCTTTCTTT. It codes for CASSQTGTEAFF.

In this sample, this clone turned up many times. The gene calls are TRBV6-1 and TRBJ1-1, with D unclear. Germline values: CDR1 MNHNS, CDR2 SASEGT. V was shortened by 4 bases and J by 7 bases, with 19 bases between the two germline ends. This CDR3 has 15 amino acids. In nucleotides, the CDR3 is TGTGCCAGCAGTGGGCTGCAGCCACTATCGGGTGAAGCTTTCTTT. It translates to CASSGLQPLSGEAFF.